The rows below give T cell receptor beta chains drawn from one sample of a study of shared clonotypes between healthy human individuals. Method: immunoSEQ multiplex PCR; TCRdb's copy keeps in-frame clones and lacks some. The sample has some 790,000 clones, 72% seen once. Specimen: memory CD4+ T cells sorted from blood. The receptors stem from a woman aged 30 to 39 in good health. The CDR3 runs from the conserved cysteine through the conserved F or W. The D gene is left open where the match is weak. Some rows have no size entry. The others give once, few or many, or a class for an expanded clone.

clone_size | d_call | j_call | v_call | cdr3_aa | cdr3_nt
NA | TRBD1 | TRBJ1-5 | TRBV19 | CASSITGGEQPQHF | TGTGCCAGTAGTATAACAGGGGGTGAGCAGCCCCAGCATTTT
NA | NA | TRBJ2-3 | TRBV18 | CASSRGSATDTQYF | TGTGCCAGCTCGCGTGGCAGTGCCACAGATACGCAGTATTTT
NA | TRBD1 | TRBJ1-1 | TRBV7-6 | CASSVQGADTEAFF | TGTGCCAGCAGCGTTCAGGGGGCGGACACTGAAGCTTTCTTT
NA | NA | TRBJ2-7 | TRBV7-9 | CASSLDHYEQYF | TGTGCCAGCAGTCTTGACCACTACGAGCAGTACTTC
few | NA | TRBJ1-2 | TRBV5-8 | CASGFRNYGYTF | TGTGCCAGCGGGTTTCGGAACTATGGCTACACCTTC
NA | TRBD2 | TRBJ2-7 | TRBV29-1 | CSVVLAGGPNEQYF | TGCAGCGTTGTACTAGCGGGAGGGCCGAACGAGCAGTACTTC
NA | NA | TRBJ1-5 | TRBV18 | CASSQTWASQPQHF | TGTGCCAGCTCCCAGACTTGGGCCAGTCAGCCCCAGCATTTT
few | NA | TRBJ2-3 | TRBV19 | CASSLQTDTQYF | TGTGCCAGTAGCCTGCAAACAGATACGCAGTATTTT
NA | TRBD1 | TRBJ2-7 | TRBV9 | CASSYGTGPYEQYF | TGTGCCAGCAGTTACGGGACAGGCCCCTACGAGCAGTACTTC
NA | NA | TRBJ2-7 | TRBV7-2 | CASTQFWGDEQYF | TGTGCCAGCACCCAATTTTGGGGGGACGAGCAGTACTTC
many | TRBD2 | TRBJ2-7 | TRBV29-1 | CSVGASGRVEYF | TGCAGCGTTGGCGCTAGCGGGAGAGTGGAGTACTTC
few | TRBD2 | TRBJ2-7 | TRBV7-9 | CASSSIAGGSYEQYF | TGTGCCAGCAGCTCGATAGCGGGAGGGTCCTACGAGCAGTACTTC
NA | NA | TRBJ1-2 | TRBV9 | CASSERGGYGYTF | TGTGCCAGCAGCGAGCGGGGGGGATATGGCTACACCTTC
NA | TRBD2 | TRBJ2-7 | TRBV2 | CASSTSAFSYEQYF | TGTGCCAGCAGTACTAGCGCATTCTCCTACGAGCAGTACTTC
NA | NA | TRBJ2-7 | TRBV18 | CASSPFGSYEQYF | TGTGCCAGCTCACCTTTCGGCTCCTACGAGCAGTACTTC
NA | NA | TRBJ2-3 | TRBV18 | CASSQTAQDTQYF | TGTGCCAGCTCCCAGACGGCGCAAGATACGCAGTATTTT
NA | TRBD1 | TRBJ2-1 | TRBV7-8 | CASSLALGQNNEQFF | TGTGCCAGCAGCTTAGCCTTGGGACAGAACAATGAGCAGTTCTTC
many | NA | TRBJ2-3 | TRBV18 | CASSRPGWSGTDTQYF | TGTGCCAGCTCACGACCGGGGTGGTCGGGCACAGATACGCAGTATTTT
NA | TRBD2 | TRBJ2-5 | TRBV7-6 | CASSRARLAGSREETQYF | TGTGCCAGCAGCCGAGCCCGGCTAGCGGGGTCTAGAGAGGAGACCCAGTACTTC
NA | NA | TRBJ2-7 | TRBV30 | CAWSVLEGVSYEQYF | TGTGCCTGGAGTGTACTAGAGGGAGTTAGCTACGAGCAGTACTTC
NA | TRBD1 | TRBJ1-2 | TRBV6-1 | CASKGQGGTGYTF | TGTGCCAGCAAGGGACAGGGGGGGACGGGCTACACCTTC
NA | NA | TRBJ1-1 | TRBV10-2 | CASRSSQVNTEAFF | TGCGCCAGCAGATCCTCCCAGGTTAACACTGAAGCTTTCTTT
NA | NA | TRBJ1-1 | TRBV28 | CATTSGGGPEAFF | TGTGCCACCACCTCGGGGGGCGGCCCTGAAGCTTTCTTT
NA | TRBD1 | TRBJ2-7 | TRBV10-1 | CASSDSGTGAYEQYF | TGCGCCAGCAGTGATTCCGGGACAGGGGCCTACGAGCAGTACTTC
NA | TRBD2 | TRBJ2-7 | TRBV25-1 | CASSESIGGGGYEQYF | TGTGCCAGCAGTGAATCGATCGGGGGGGGCGGCTACGAGCAGTACTTC
NA | NA | TRBJ2-2 | TRBV11-1 | CASSLGYGELFF | TGTGCCAGCAGCTTAGGTTACGGGGAGCTGTTTTTT
NA | NA | TRBJ1-2 | TRBV28 | CASSLTGGKYGYTF | TGTGCCAGCAGTTTAACCGGGGGAAAATATGGCTACACCTTC
NA | NA | TRBJ2-3 | TRBV6-1 | CASSEPRLIDTQYF | TGTGCCAGCAGTGAACCTCGGTTAATAGATACGCAGTATTTT
NA | NA | TRBJ2-3 | TRBV11-3 | CASSLGGLADTQYF | TGTGCCAGCAGCTTAGGCGGGCTGGCAGATACGCAGTATTTT
NA | TRBD1 | TRBJ2-7 | TRBV28 | CASSSPTGAGNEQYF | TGTGCCAGCAGTTCCCCGACAGGGGCGGGGAACGAGCAGTACTTC
NA | NA | TRBJ2-7 | TRBV18 | CASSPQYEQYF | TGTGCCAGCTCACCCCAGTACGAGCAGTACTTC
few | NA | TRBJ1-2 | TRBV18 | CASSPRRDGDGYTF | TGTGCCAGCTCACCACGTCGGGACGGCGATGGCTACACCTTC
NA | NA | TRBJ2-5 | TRBV30 | CAWSREETQYF | TGTGCCTGGAGTCGGGAAGAGACCCAGTACTTC
few | NA | TRBJ2-7 | TRBV2 | CASSLDNYEQYF | TGTGCCAGCAGTCTGGACAACTACGAGCAGTACTTC
NA | NA | TRBJ1-3 | TRBV5-1 | CASSFDPTSGNTIYF | TGCGCCAGCAGCTTCGACCCTACCTCTGGAAACACCATATATTTT
NA | NA | TRBJ2-1 | TRBV19 | CASSMRQTGRDEQFF | TGTGCCAGTAGTATGAGACAGACAGGGAGGGATGAGCAGTTCTTC
NA | NA | TRBJ1-1 | TRBV28 | CASSWGPRGSILNTEAFF | TGTGCCAGCAGTTGGGGGCCACGAGGTTCTATTTTGAACACTGAAGCTTTCTTT
once | TRBD2 | TRBJ2-7 | TRBV7-9 | CASSPTSGYSYEQYF | TGTGCCAGCAGCCCGACTAGCGGTTACTCTTACGAGCAGTACTTC
NA | NA | TRBJ1-1 | TRBV30 | CARRGYQGTEAFF | TGTGCCCGGAGGGGCTACCAGGGGACTGAAGCTTTCTTT
NA | NA | TRBJ2-4 | TRBV5-6 | CASSTRGALKNIQYF | TGTGCCAGCAGCACCCGAGGGGCATTGAAAAACATTCAGTACTTC